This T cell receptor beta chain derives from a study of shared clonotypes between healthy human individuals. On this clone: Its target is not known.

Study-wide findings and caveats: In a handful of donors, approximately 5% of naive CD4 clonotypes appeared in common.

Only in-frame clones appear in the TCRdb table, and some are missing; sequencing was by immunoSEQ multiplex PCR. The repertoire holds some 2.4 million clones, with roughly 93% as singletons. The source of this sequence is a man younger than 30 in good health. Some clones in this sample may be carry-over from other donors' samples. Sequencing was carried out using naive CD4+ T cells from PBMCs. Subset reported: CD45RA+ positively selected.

The CDR3 spells CSVAGQGGNTIYF. CDR3 nucleotide sequence: TGCAGCGTTGCGGGACAGGGTGGAAACACCATATATTTT. The V gene is TRBV29-1, the J gene TRBJ1-3; 9 nucleotides match TRBD1. Germline loops: CDR1 SQVTM, CDR2 ANQGSEA. The CDR3 loop spans 13 amino acids. Losses at the gene ends were 4 bases for V and 3 bases for J; bases not matched to a gene: 1.